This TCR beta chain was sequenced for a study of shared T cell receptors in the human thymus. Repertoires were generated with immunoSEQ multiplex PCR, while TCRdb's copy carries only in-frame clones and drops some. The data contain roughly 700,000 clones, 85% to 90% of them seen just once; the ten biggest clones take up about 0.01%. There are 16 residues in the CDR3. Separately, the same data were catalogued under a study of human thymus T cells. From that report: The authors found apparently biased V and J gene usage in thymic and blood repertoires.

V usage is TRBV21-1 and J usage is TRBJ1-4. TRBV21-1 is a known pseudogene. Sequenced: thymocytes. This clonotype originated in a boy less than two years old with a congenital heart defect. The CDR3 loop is CASSVCGGDHNEKLFF. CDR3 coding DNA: TGTGCCAGCAGCGTCTGCGGGGGGGACCATAATGAAAAACTGTTTTTT.